One and the same sample provided the 12 T cell receptor beta chains below, sequenced in a study of T cells in localized non-small cell lung cancer. TCRdb keeps only in-frame clones here, not all; method: immunoSEQ multiplex PCR. The sample has some 28,000 clones, roughly 87% seen once. The sample was peripheral blood, taken before any cancer treatment. Every receptor here comes from a male donor at least 60 years old with stage I lung adenocarcinoma.

V gene TRBV28 combines with J gene TRBJ2-7, with a weak D call TRBD1 (5 bases). From germline, CDR1 is MDHEN and CDR2 SYDVKM. The germline V and J ends were trimmed by 6 bases and 4 bases, with 10 bases remaining between them. The CDR3 runs 12 residues. CDR3 loop: CASSRAGYEQYF. The CDR3 DNA sequence: TGTGCCAGCAGCCGGGCAGGGTACGAGCAGTACTTC.

The table lists this clone with a count of one. This chain connects TRBV19 to TRBJ1-2; 9 bases line up with TRBD1. The CDR3 length is 15 residues. Germline CDR1 is LNHDA and CDR2 is SQIVND (reference sequence). Losses at the gene ends were 5 bases for V and 1 base for J; bases not matched to a gene: 5. CDR3: CASSLRTGDNYGYTF. CDR3 DNA sequence: TGTGCCAGTAGTCTCCGGACAGGGGATAACTATGGCTACACCTTC.

The gene calls are TRBV7-8 and TRBJ2-3; D is unclear. V shed 2 bases and J shed 4 bases, with 13 bases lying between them. The CDR3 has 15 amino acids. Germline assignment: CDR1 SGHVS and CDR2 FQNEAQ. CDR3 in amino acids: CASSLSRFTADTQYF. CDR3 DNA sequence: TGTGCCAGCAGCTTATCGAGATTTACGGCAGATACGCAGTATTTT.

This rearrangement joins TRBV5-1 to TRBJ1-2; TRBD1 matches 8 bases. Germline loops: CDR1 SGHRS, CDR2 YFSETQ. CDR3 size: 14 residues. J was trimmed by 6 bases and V by 2 bases; bases with no gene match: 6. The DNA of the CDR3 is TGCGCCAGCAGCTTATTCCAGGGGGCAGATGGCTACACCTTC. Translation: CASSLFQGADGYTF.

The chain joins TRBV7-2 to TRBJ2-2; maybe TRBD2 (6 bases). CDR3 size: 16 residues. Trimming removed 2 bases from V and 5 bases from J, with 15 bases in between. CDR1 and CDR2 (germline): SGHTA, FQGNSA. Here the CDR3 DNA reads TGTGCCAGCAGCTTAAACCTCCAGGGAGGAACCGGGGAGCTGTTTTTT. The encoded protein is CASSLNLQGGTGELFF.

This sequence joins TRBV30 and TRBJ1-6; D remains unclear. This CDR3 is built from 17 residues. The ends were cut back, 0 bases at V and 1 base at J, with 13 bases in the middle. From germline, CDR1 is GTSNPN and CDR2 SVGIG (reference sequence). CDR3 bases: TGTGCCTGGAGTGTCAGGTCCCGGGAATCCTATAATTCACCCCTCCACTTT. Translated, it gives CAWSVRSRESYNSPLHF.

The rearrangement links TRBV7-2 to TRBJ2-3; 7 nucleotides align to TRBD2. After removal of 2 bases from V and 6 bases from J, the junction contained 14 bases not matched to a gene. The CDR3 is made up of 17 amino acids. The germline gives CDR1 SGHTA, CDR2 FQGNSA. The CDR3 spells CASSLRPSGAARDTQYF. CDR3 nucleotides: TGTGCCAGCAGCTTACGCCCAAGCGGGGCAGCAAGGGATACGCAGTATTTT.

The chain is built from TRBV7-2 and TRBJ2-1; 10 bases align to TRBD2. V was pared by 4 bases and J by 4 bases, with 4 bases of the junction left unmatched. The CDR3 spans 15 residues. The germline CDR1 and CDR2 sequences are SGHTA and FQGNSA. The CDR3 reads CASSSLAGEYNEQFF. The CDR3 coding sequence is TGTGCCAGCAGCTCCCTAGCGGGGGAGTACAATGAGCAGTTCTTC.

V is TRBV6-1 and J is TRBJ1-3, with D perhaps TRBD1 (6 bases). The V end was cut by 4 bases, the J end by 4 bases, with 11 bases between. Per germline, CDR1 MNHNS and CDR2 SASEGT. This CDR3 region has 14 residues. CDR3: CASSATGFGNTIYF. CDR3 DNA sequence: TGTGCCAGCAGTGCCACAGGGTTCGGAAACACCATATATTTT.

The rearrangement uses TRBV5-4 and TRBJ2-5; tentative D call: TRBD2 (5 bases). CDR3 size: 14 residues. V gave up 4 bases and J gave up 4 bases, with 14 bases separating them. Germline V gene lookup returns CDR1 SGHNT and CDR2 YYREEE (reference sequence). DNA for the CDR3: TGTGCCAGCAGCCCTTCGGGGTCCAGAGAGACCCAGTACTTC. It specifies CASSPSGSRETQYF.

This chain connects TRBV2 to TRBJ2-7, with 9 bases lining up with TRBD2. The CDR3 is made up of 13 amino acids. The germline V gene encodes CDR1 SNHLY and CDR2 FYNNEI. Trimming took 2 bases from V and 5 from J; bases not matched to a gene: 1. CDR3 nucleotides: TGTGCCAGCAGTGAACTAGCGGGAAACGAGCAGTACTTC. This sequence encodes CASSELAGNEQYF.

The V and J genes are TRBV9 and TRBJ2-5; 7 bases fit TRBD2. The CDR3 has 14 amino acids. Germline V gene data show CDR1 as SGDLS and CDR2 as YYNGEE. V lost 3 bases and J lost 3; bases outside the gene matches: 5. The CDR3 DNA reads as TGTGCCAGCAGCGGGGGACTACTTAAAGAGACCCAGTACTTC. It specifies CASSGGLLKETQYF.